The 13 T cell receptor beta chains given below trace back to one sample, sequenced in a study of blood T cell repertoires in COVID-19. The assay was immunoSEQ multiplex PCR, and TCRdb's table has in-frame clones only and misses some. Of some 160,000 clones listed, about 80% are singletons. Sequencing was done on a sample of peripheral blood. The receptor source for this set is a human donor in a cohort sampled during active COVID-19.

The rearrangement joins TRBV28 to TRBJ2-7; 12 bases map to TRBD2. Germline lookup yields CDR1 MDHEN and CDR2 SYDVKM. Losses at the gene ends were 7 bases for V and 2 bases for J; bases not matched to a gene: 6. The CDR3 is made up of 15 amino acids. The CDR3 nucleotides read TGTGCCAGCACCAGCCCTAGCGGGAGGGCCTACGAGCAGTACTTC. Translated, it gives CASTSPSGRAYEQYF.

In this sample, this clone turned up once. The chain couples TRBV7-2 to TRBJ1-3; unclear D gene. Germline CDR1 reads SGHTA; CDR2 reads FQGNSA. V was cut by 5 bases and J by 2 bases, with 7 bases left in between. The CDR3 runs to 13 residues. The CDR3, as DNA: TGTGCCAGCAGCGCGGGGACTGGAAACACCATATATTTT. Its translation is CASSAGTGNTIYF.

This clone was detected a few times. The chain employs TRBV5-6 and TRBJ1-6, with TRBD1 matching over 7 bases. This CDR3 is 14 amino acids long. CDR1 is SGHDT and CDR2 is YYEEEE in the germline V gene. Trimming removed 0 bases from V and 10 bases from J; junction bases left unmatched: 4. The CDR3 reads CASSLVGQRSPLHF. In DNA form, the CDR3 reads TGTGCCAGCAGCTTGGTGGGACAGAGGTCACCCCTCCACTTT.

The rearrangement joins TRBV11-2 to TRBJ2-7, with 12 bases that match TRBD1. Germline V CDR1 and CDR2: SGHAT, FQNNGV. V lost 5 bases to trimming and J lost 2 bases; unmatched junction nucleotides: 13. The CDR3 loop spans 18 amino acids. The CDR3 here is CASSALGGQGARAYEQYF. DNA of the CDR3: TGTGCCAGCAGCGCCCTAGGGGGACAGGGGGCGAGGGCCTACGAGCAGTACTTC.

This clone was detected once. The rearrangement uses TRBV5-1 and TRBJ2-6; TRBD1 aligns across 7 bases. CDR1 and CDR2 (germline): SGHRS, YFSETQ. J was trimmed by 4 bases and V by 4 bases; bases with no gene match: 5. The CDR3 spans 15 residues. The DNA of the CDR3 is TGCGCCAGCAGCCTACAGGGGATGGGGGCCAACGTCCTGACTTTC. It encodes CASSLQGMGANVLTF.

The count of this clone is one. The CDR3 DNA reads TGTGCCAGCAGCCAGACTAGCGGGGGGGCTCGAATGACAGATACGCAGTATTTT. It yields the protein CASSQTSGGARMTDTQYF. The gene calls are TRBV7-8 and TRBJ2-3, with 14 positions matching TRBD2. This CDR3 spans 18 amino acids. Trimming at V came to 5 bases and at J to 3 bases, leaving 10 bases not matched to a gene. Germline V gene sequence: CDR1 SGHVS, CDR2 FQNEAQ.

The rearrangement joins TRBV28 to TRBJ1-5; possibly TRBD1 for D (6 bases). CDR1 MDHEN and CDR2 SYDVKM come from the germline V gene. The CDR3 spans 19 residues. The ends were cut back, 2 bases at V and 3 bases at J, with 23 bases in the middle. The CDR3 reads CASSLNFRRGQGTNQPQHF. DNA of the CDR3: TGTGCCAGCAGTTTAAATTTTCGTCGAGGGCAGGGGACCAATCAGCCCCAGCATTTT.

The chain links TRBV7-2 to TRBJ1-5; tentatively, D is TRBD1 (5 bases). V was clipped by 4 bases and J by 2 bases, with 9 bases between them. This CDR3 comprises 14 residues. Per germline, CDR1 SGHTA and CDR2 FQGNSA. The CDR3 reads CASSSRGGNQPQHF. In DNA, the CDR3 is TGTGCCAGCAGCTCCCGGGGGGGCAATCAGCCCCAGCATTTT.

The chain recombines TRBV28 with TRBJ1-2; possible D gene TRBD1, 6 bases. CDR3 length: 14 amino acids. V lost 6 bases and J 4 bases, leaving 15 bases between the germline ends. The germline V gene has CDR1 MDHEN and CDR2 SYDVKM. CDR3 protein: CASSPGQTAYGYTF. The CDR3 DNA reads TGTGCCAGCAGCCCCGGACAGACGGCCTATGGCTACACCTTC.

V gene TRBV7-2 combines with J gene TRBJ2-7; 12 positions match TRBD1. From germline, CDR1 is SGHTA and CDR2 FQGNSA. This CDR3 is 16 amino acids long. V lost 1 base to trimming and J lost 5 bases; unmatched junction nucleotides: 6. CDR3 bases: TGTGCCAGCAGCTTAGGGGGAGGGACAGGGGGCCACGAGCAGTACTTC. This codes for CASSLGGGTGGHEQYF. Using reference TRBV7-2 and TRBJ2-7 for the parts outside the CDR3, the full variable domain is GAGVSQSPSNKVTEKGKDVELRCDPISGHTALYWYRQSLGQGLEFLIYFQGNSAPDKSGLPSDRFSAERTGGSVSTLTIQRTQQEDSAVYLCASSLGGGTGGHEQYFGPGTRLTVT.

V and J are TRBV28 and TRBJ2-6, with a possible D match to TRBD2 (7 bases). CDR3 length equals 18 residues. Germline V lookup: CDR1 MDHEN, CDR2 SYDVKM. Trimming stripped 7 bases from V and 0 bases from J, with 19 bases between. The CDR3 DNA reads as TGTGCCAGCACCTGGGGAGGGGGGCCGAGCTCTGGGGCCAACGTCCTGACTTTC. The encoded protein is CASTWGGGPSSGANVLTF.

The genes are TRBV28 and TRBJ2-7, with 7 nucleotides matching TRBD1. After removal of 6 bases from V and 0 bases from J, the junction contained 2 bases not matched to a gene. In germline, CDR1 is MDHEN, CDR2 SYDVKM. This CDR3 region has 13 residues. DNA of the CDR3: TGTGCCAGCAGACAGGGGAGCTCCTACGAGCAGTACTTC. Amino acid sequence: CASRQGSSYEQYF.

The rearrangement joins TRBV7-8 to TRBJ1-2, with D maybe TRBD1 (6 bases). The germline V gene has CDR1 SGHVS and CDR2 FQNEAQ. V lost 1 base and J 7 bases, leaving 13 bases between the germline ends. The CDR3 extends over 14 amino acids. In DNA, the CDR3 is TGTGCCAGCAGCTTAGACAGGGAGAATAGTGGCTACACCTTC. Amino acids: CASSLDRENSGYTF.